This passage covers 20 T cell receptor beta chains from one sample sequenced in a study of identifying expanded T cells in peripheral blood. Repertoires were generated with immunoSEQ multiplex PCR, while TCRdb's copy carries only in-frame clones and drops some. This table has about 81,000 clones, over 80% appearing once. Input material: blood. The receptors here all came from a person aged 18-70 years in good health.

This clone came up once. The J gene is TRBJ1-2, the V gene TRBV28; 11 bases align to TRBD1. Germline V CDR1 and CDR2: MDHEN, SYDVKM. J was trimmed by 4 bases and V by 4 bases; bases with no gene match: 2. The CDR3 spans 14 residues. CDR3 loop: CASSSDRGLYGYTF. The CDR3 bases are TGTGCCAGCAGTTCGGACAGGGGGCTCTATGGCTACACCTTC.

This sequence joins TRBV7-9 and TRBJ2-7, with D possibly being TRBD2 (6 bases). CDR3 length equals 15 residues. V lost 5 bases to trimming and J lost 2 bases, with 16 bases between them. CDR1 and CDR2 (germline): SEHNR, FQNEAQ (reference sequence). The CDR3 loop is CASSPLREQPYEQYF. Written as DNA, the CDR3 is TGTGCCAGCAGCCCCCTACGGGAGCAACCCTACGAGCAGTACTTC. Full variable domain (missing parts from reference TRBV7-9 and TRBJ2-7): DTGVSQNPRHKITKRGQNVTFRCDPISEHNRLYWYRQTLGQGPEFLTYFQNEAQLEKSRLLSDRFSAERPKGSFSTLEIQRTEQGDSAMYLCASSPLREQPYEQYFGPGTRLTVT.

A few counts support this clone. The J gene is TRBJ2-7, the V gene TRBV5-1; TRBD1 might be the D (6 bases). V lost 0 bases, J lost 3 bases, and 7 bases lay in between. Germline V gives CDR1 SGHRS, CDR2 YFSETQ. The CDR3 has 13 amino acids. In nucleotides, the CDR3 is TGCGCCAGCAGCTTGGGGGACAACTACGAGCAGTACTTC. Translating gives CASSLGDNYEQYF.

The chain links TRBV5-5 to TRBJ1-1, with D maybe TRBD1 (5 bases). V gave up 2 bases and J gave up 1 base, with 6 bases separating them. This CDR3 is 13 amino acids long. Germline V gene sequence: CDR1 SGHKS, CDR2 YYEKEE (reference sequence). The CDR3 reads CASSFQGNTEAFF. As DNA, the CDR3 is TGTGCCAGCAGCTTCCAGGGGAACACTGAAGCTTTCTTT.

The V and J genes are TRBV20-1 and TRBJ2-5; D call uncertain. The J call is in doubt because the DNA end fits TRBJ2-7 better. Looked up from germline, CDR1 is DFQATT and CDR2 is SNEGSKA (reference sequence). CDR3 size: 11 residues. The DNA for the CDR3 is TGCAGTGCTAGGCGCACCTACGAGCAGTACTTC. It encodes CSARRTYEQYF.

This chain links TRBV19 with TRBJ2-1; TRBD2 agrees at 8 bases. With V trimmed by 3 bases and J by 4 bases, 5 bases remained unmatched. This CDR3 contains 15 residues. Per germline, CDR1 LNHDA and CDR2 SQIVND (reference sequence). DNA of the CDR3: TGTGCCAGTAGTATGGCTAGCGGGCGTTACAATGAGCAGTTCTTC. This sequence encodes CASSMASGRYNEQFF.

The genes are TRBV2 and TRBJ1-2; D unclear. The V gene's germline CDR1 is SNHLY and CDR2 FYNNEI. The ends were cut back, 3 bases at V and 8 bases at J, with 16 bases in the middle. This CDR3 is 14 amino acids long. The CDR3 nucleotides are TGTGCCAGCAGTGAGATGACCGCAGCGGGGGGCTACACCTTC. Protein product: CASSEMTAAGGYTF.

This chain links TRBV7-2 with TRBJ2-2, with TRBD1 as a possible D gene (6 bases). This CDR3 spans 14 amino acids. Between the trimmed V and J ends, which lost 5 bases and 7 bases, there was a span of 14 bases. Germline values: CDR1 SGHTA, CDR2 FQGNSA. CDR3 coding DNA: TGTGCCAGCAGCCCCACAGGGCAAGGCGGGGAGCTGTTTTTT. Encoded protein: CASSPTGQGGELFF.

The V call is TRBV6-5, the J call TRBJ2-7, with 7 bases matching TRBD2. Germline loops: CDR1 MNHEY, CDR2 SVGAGI. V lost 3 bases to trimming and J lost 0 bases; unmatched junction nucleotides: 5. This CDR3 contains 15 residues. Here the CDR3 reads CASSYLADPSYEQYF. The CDR3, as DNA: TGTGCCAGCAGTTATCTAGCGGACCCCTCCTACGAGCAGTACTTC.

This chain joins TRBV4-3 and TRBJ2-3, with 10 positions matching TRBD2. The ends lost 0 bases at V and 5 bases at J; junction bases unmatched: 8. The CDR3 length is 17 residues. The germline gives CDR1 LGHNA, CDR2 YSLEER. CDR3 amino acids: CASSQDLLAGWEDTQYF. DNA of the CDR3: TGCGCCAGCAGCCAAGATTTACTAGCGGGATGGGAAGATACGCAGTATTTT.

This chain joins TRBV11-3 and TRBJ2-1; D is possibly TRBD2 (6 bases). This CDR3 is 16 amino acids long. V was shortened by 1 base and J by 4 bases, with 14 bases between the two germline ends. In germline, CDR1 is SGHNT, CDR2 YENEEA. CDR3 coding DNA: TGTGCCAGCAGCTTAGTGGGCCAGGAGGGGTACAATGAGCAGTTCTTC. This codes for CASSLVGQEGYNEQFF.

This clone was recorded a few times. The rearrangement links TRBV16 to TRBJ2-1; D is unresolved. Germline V gene data show CDR1 as KGHSY and CDR2 as FQNENV. V lost 4 bases and J lost 2, with 12 bases in between. This CDR3 is 15 amino acids long. The CDR3 bases are TGTGCCAGCAGCCCGCGGACGTTTACCTACAATGAGCAGTTCTTC. This encodes CASSPRTFTYNEQFF. Using reference TRBV16 and TRBJ2-1 for the parts outside the CDR3, the full variable domain is GEEVAQTPKHLVRGEGQKAKLYCAPIKGHSYVFWYQQVLKNEFKFLISFQNENVFDETGMPKERFSAKCLPNSPCSLEIQATKLEDSAVYFCASSPRTFTYNEQFFGPGTRLTVL.

The V call is TRBV6-5, the J call TRBJ1-4; no reliable D call. The CDR3 has 14 residues. Germline loops: CDR1 MNHEY, CDR2 SVGAGI. V was trimmed by 6 bases and J by 8 bases, leaving 16 bases between them. CDR3 amino acids: CASSYLVGKEKLFF. DNA for the CDR3: TGTGCCAGCAGCTATCTGGTGGGGAAGGAAAAACTGTTTTTT.

This clone was observed a few times. J is TRBJ2-7 and V is TRBV2; the D is unclear. Germline V gene lookup returns CDR1 SNHLY and CDR2 FYNNEI. The CDR3 is made up of 12 amino acids. Trimming left V 3 bases short and J 2 bases short, with 5 bases between. The CDR3 DNA is TGTGCCAGCAGTGACCTGACCTACGAGCAGTACTTC. Translated: CASSDLTYEQYF.

The chain links TRBV28 to TRBJ2-7; unclear D gene. Germline loops: CDR1 MDHEN, CDR2 SYDVKM. The CDR3 length is 11 residues. The V gene lost 4 bases and the J gene lost 7 bases, with 8 bases spanning the gap. Here the CDR3 DNA reads TGTGCCAGCAGTTCGAGCCGGGAGCAGTACTTC. Protein product: CASSSSREQYF.

The V and J genes are TRBV10-3 and TRBJ2-5, with TRBD2 matching 15 bases. J gave up 2 bases and V 6 bases, and 4 bases lay outside the gene matches. Germline-derived CDR1 and CDR2 are ENHRY and SYGVKD. The CDR3 loop spans 16 amino acids. This CDR3 reads CAIRSGTSGRQETQYF. As DNA, the CDR3 is TGTGCCATCAGATCCGGGACTAGCGGGAGGCAAGAGACCCAGTACTTC.

This sequence joins TRBV4-2 and TRBJ2-1, with D maybe TRBD2 (5 bases). The germline V and J ends were trimmed by 4 bases and 3 bases, with 7 bases remaining between them. The CDR3 is made up of 13 amino acids. Per germline, CDR1 LGHNA and CDR2 YNFKEQ. The CDR3 sequence is CASSPEGYNEQFF. The CDR3, as DNA: TGTGCCAGCAGCCCCGAGGGCTACAATGAGCAGTTCTTC.

The V gene is TRBV7-3, the J gene TRBJ1-5, with a tentative D call TRBD1 (6 bases). V lost 1 base and J 6 bases, leaving 10 bases between the germline ends. In germline, CDR1 is SGHTA, CDR2 FQGTGA. CDR3 length: 14 amino acids. CDR3 amino acids: CASSLKGGSQPQHF. The CDR3 DNA follows: TGTGCCAGCAGCTTAAAGGGGGGATCTCAGCCCCAGCATTTT.

This clone was detected only a few times. The chain employs TRBV4-3 and TRBJ2-3; D is tentatively TRBD1 or TRBD2 (5 bases each). Germline lookup yields CDR1 LGHNA and CDR2 YSLEER. This CDR3 has 13 amino acids. V lost 8 bases and J lost 5, with 14 bases in between. The CDR3 is CASGRDLGDTQYF. The CDR3 DNA follows: TGCGCCAGCGGTCGGGACCTGGGAGATACGCAGTATTTT.

This clone was seen once. The V and J genes are TRBV28 and TRBJ2-1; 9 bases are shared with TRBD2. Germline V lookup: CDR1 MDHEN, CDR2 SYDVKM. V shed 5 bases and J 15 bases; nucleotides not matched to a gene: 17. The CDR3 spans 15 residues. CDR3 protein: CASSTYAGGLRKGFF. CDR3 coding DNA: TGTGCCAGCAGTACCTACGCGGGAGGGCTCAGGAAGGGGTTCTTC.